Following are 13 T cell receptor beta chains from one sample sequenced in a study of HIV-infected patients and healthy controls. Reverse transcription used about 500 ng RNA and constant-region primers for alpha and beta. Each of the alpha and beta chains got its own library through chain-specific third strand synthesis with indices. Each CDR3 protein is one row after TCRdb ran MiXCR on the 5' RACE reads. The sample lists some 13,000 distinct CDR3 sequences, 7.5% to 10% occurring once. No cell fractionation was done, so the repertoire covers all unsorted peripheral blood T cells. The sequenced sample was blood. Receptor source: an adult in good health.

This clonotype was detected a few times. V and J are TRBV13 and TRBJ1-3, with TRBD1 matching 9 bases. With 5 bases clipped from V and 2 bases from J, the junction kept 7 bases outside the gene matches. The CDR3 runs 16 residues. In germline, CDR1 is PRHDT, CDR2 FYEKMQ (reference sequence). DNA for the CDR3: TGTGCCAGCAGCGGGCCGGACAGGGGACCTGGAAACACCATATATTTT. As protein: CASSGPDRGPGNTIYF.

This clonotype has at least ten counts. This sequence joins TRBV6-1 and TRBJ1-2; the D is unclear. The CDR3 is 14 amino acids. Trimming removed 6 bases from V and 4 bases from J, with 15 bases in between. Per germline, CDR1 MNHNS and CDR2 SASEGT. CDR3 protein: CASSSETARYGYTF. CDR3 in DNA: TGTGCCAGCAGCTCCGAGACCGCCCGCTATGGCTACACCTTC.

This clonotype showed up many times. The chain joins TRBV10-3 to TRBJ2-3; 11 bases fit TRBD2. The CDR3 length is 16 residues. Unmatched junction bases numbered 6, after V lost 4 bases and J lost 3 bases. Germline V gene sequence: CDR1 ENHRY, CDR2 SYGVKD. The CDR3 DNA follows: TGTGCCATCAGTGCGACGACTAGCGGGGCGACAGATACGCAGTATTTT. Protein sequence: CAISATTSGATDTQYF.

The chain combines TRBV12-3 or TRBV12-4 with TRBJ2-7, with 9 bases matching TRBD1. This CDR3 contains 15 residues. J lost 4 bases, V lost 5 bases, and 9 bases had no gene match. This CDR3 is CASSTGTGMSYEQYF. The CDR3, as DNA: TGTGCCAGCAGTACCGGGACAGGGATGAGTTACGAGCAGTACTTC.

Many counts were recorded for this clonotype. The chain carries TRBV6-6 and TRBJ2-3; D gene ambiguous. V lost 0 bases and J 3 bases, leaving 10 bases between the germline ends. CDR1 is MNHNY, CDR2 SVGAGI, per germline (reference sequence). The CDR3 is 15 amino acids. The CDR3 loop reads CASSYSTSRTDTQYF. In DNA form, the CDR3 reads TGTGCCAGCAGTTACTCGACCAGTCGGACAGATACGCAGTATTTT.

The V and J genes are TRBV20-1 and TRBJ1-2; D is unclear. The CDR3 is 12 residues long. Trimming took 1 base from V and 2 from J, leaving 5 bases between them. Germline V gene lookup returns CDR1 DFQATT and CDR2 SNEGSKA (reference sequence). CDR3 amino acids: CSARAGNYGYTF. The CDR3 DNA is TGCAGTGCTAGAGCCGGGAACTATGGCTACACCTTC.

This clonotype is classed as medium-sized. The V call is TRBV6-5, the J call TRBJ2-4; D remains unclear. V was pared by 10 bases and J by 6 bases, with 7 bases between. This CDR3 contains 10 residues. CDR1 and CDR2 (germline): MNHEY, SVGAGI. The CDR3 loop is CATGRNIQYF. The DNA for the CDR3 is TGTGCCACCGGCAGAAACATTCAGTACTTC.

At least ten counts were recorded for this clonotype. The rearrangement links TRBV6-4 to TRBJ1-1; D remains ambiguous. Germline V gives CDR1 MRHNA, CDR2 SNTAGT. This CDR3 is built from 15 residues. Deletions cut 6 bases from V and 3 bases from J, with 17 bases between. The CDR3 DNA sequence: TGTGCCAGCAGAGGTGCAGCAAAAGGAGACACTGAAGCTTTCTTT. Its protein product is CASRGAAKGDTEAFF.

Concerning this clonotype: A much larger clone lies one base from this, so it may be a read error. This chain joins TRBV5-6 and TRBJ2-1; a possible D gene is TRBD1 (6 bases). The V gene lost 3 bases and the J gene lost 4 bases, with 17 bases spanning the gap. Germline V lookup: CDR1 SGHDT, CDR2 YYEEEE. The CDR3 is 16 residues long. CDR3 coding DNA: TGTGCCAGCAGCTGTGGGGGCAGTGTCCCATACAATGAGCAGTTCTTC. Translating it yields CASSCGGSVPYNEQFF.

The J gene is TRBJ2-7, the V gene TRBV30; 7 positions match TRBD1. Germline V gene lookup returns CDR1 GTSNPN and CDR2 SVGIG (reference sequence). The ends lost 3 bases at V and 4 bases at J; junction bases unmatched: 15. This CDR3 has 16 residues. CDR3 nucleotide sequence: TGTGCCTGGAGCCCGGGGTTGGGGACAGCCTATTACGAGCAGTACTTC. Translating gives CAWSPGLGTAYYEQYF. Full variable domain (outside the CDR3, taken from reference TRBV30 and TRBJ2-7): SQTIHQWPATLVQPVGSPLSLECTVEGTSNPNLYWYRQAAGRGLQLLFYSVGIGQISSEVPQNLSASRPQDRQFILSSKKLLLSDSGFYLCAWSPGLGTAYYEQYFGPGTRLTVT.

This clonotype is medium-sized in the sample. The rearrangement uses TRBV27 and TRBJ2-1; possibly TRBD2 for D (5 bases). In germline, CDR1 is MNHEY, CDR2 SMNVEV (reference sequence). The CDR3 runs to 14 residues. Deletions cut 5 bases from V and 3 bases from J, with 11 bases between. CDR3 sequence reads: CASSIYGDYNEQFF. The DNA of the CDR3 is TGTGCCAGCAGTATCTACGGGGACTACAATGAGCAGTTCTTC.

The V call is TRBV5-5, the J call TRBJ2-1, with 8 bases matching TRBD1. Trimming removed 3 bases from V and 8 bases from J; junction bases left unmatched: 10. Germline CDR1 reads SGHKS; CDR2 reads YYEKEE (reference sequence). The CDR3 is 15 amino acids. CDR3 coding DNA: TGTGCCAGCAGCTGGGGTCAGGGGGCATTTTATGAGCAGTTCTTC. This codes for CASSWGQGAFYEQFF.

This clonotype has at least ten counts. The chain joins TRBV28 to TRBJ2-5; the D gene is possibly TRBD2 (5 bases). Trimming removed 10 bases from V and 1 base from J, with 13 bases in between. The CDR3 runs 13 residues. Germline V lookup: CDR1 MDHEN, CDR2 SYDVKM. The CDR3 sequence: CATGMGAQETQYF. The CDR3 DNA sequence: TGTGCCACAGGAATGGGAGCCCAAGAGACCCAGTACTTC.